Listed below are T cell receptor beta chains from one sample, sequenced in a study of cytomegalovirus exposure and HLA in healthy donors. Produced via immunoSEQ multiplex PCR; TCRdb's table is partial and in-frame only. The sample consists of about 93,000 clones, 78% of them appearing once. The sequenced material came from PBMCs. The receptors here all came from a woman between 40 and 55 years old in good health and CMV-seronegative. Each CDR3 is given without its conserved first and last residue.

v_call cdr3_aa
TRBV5-4 ASSPGLAGGVQF
TRBV7-2 ASSPDRGRTYGYT
TRBV27 ASRKVGGPQDTQY
TRBV27 ASHRGSRDTDTQY
TRBV30 AWSYIGRPYNEQF
TRBV7-6 ASSLLGLAGGQETQY
TRBV6-6 ASSPPGKGGYEKLF
TRBV7-8 ASSQSSGRAIGNEQF
TRBV19 ASSNKQDGNTIY
TRBV19 ASSPEAGAKNIQY
TRBV7-2 ASSAGTSGDTQY
TRBV5-6 ASSRRTGKPYEQY
TRBV28 ASSSLGAGKWY
TRBV27 ASSPWTDGQAF
TRBV6-4 ASSDVAGDNNEQF
TRBV6-6 ASSLLRTRANTEAF
TRBV27 ASSLYAPTGMNTEAF
TRBV29-1 SDRTGYGYT
TRBV11-2 ASSLAPNSGNTIY
TRBV28 ASSLQVYNEQF
TRBV27 ASSPSANYGYT
TRBV7-9 SSSPGGTEAF
TRBV4-3 ASSLASGSNYEQY
TRBV9 ASSAGLAGVDSSGTQY
TRBV28 AALGPSVNSNQPQH
TRBV7-9 ASRDAGTGEVYEQF
TRBV27 ASSLAGAYEQY
TRBV28 ASSPTGQSSYEQY
TRBV7-8 ASSPKDRGDYGYT
TRBV27 ASSPSGGRQPQH
TRBV5-1 ASSLGQAHRSYGYT
TRBV4-1 ASSQERHRPQY
TRBV19 ASRPGSARRLF
TRBV6-4 ASSRVGDPNGYT
TRBV5-1 ASSLASSGNTIY
TRBV5-4 ASSFPTGNNEQF
TRBV6-4 ASSEAGQHNEQF
TRBV5-1 ASSLAGVGAGELF
TRBV28 ASSPNSGSAWETQY
TRBV5-4 ATTGTSGRNEQF
TRBV7-8 ASSRLSGTGVVGELF
TRBV11-3 ASSPGDSAMAYNEQF
TRBV5-1 ASSWTGSPRNTQY
TRBV6-4 ASSPGSNQPQH
TRBV9 ASSVGSGGFRNSYNEQF
TRBV4-1 ASSQVSGGMDIQY
TRBV25-1 ASRDRVVDTQY
TRBV29-1 SVAGPGELF
TRBV7-8 ASSLRLAGGPVSTGELF
TRBV28 ASSSWELF
TRBV5-4 ASSLAVTSAPGEQY
TRBV23-1 ASSRGQDRDEAGTQY
TRBV7-9 ASSLGARADTEAF
TRBV6-1 AGKSGMETQY
TRBV29-1 SVEVRAPGYT
TRBV18 ASSPRTSTYEQY
TRBV6-1 ASSDRRVGYT
TRBV6-6 ASSYLAGGLTGELF
TRBV7-8 ASAEKRVTYEQY